The sequence of this T cell receptor beta chain was determined in a study of CD8 T cells in ankylosing spondylitis. The study, taken as a whole, reports: Apparently characteristic of ankylosing spondylitis blood was a TCR beta motif (roughly eight highly homologous variants). In ankylosing spondylitis patients, matched synovial fluid reportedly showed significant enrichment of disease-linked clones. Previously reported in reactive arthritis synovial fluid and blood were some of the motif variants.

About this clonotype: Its antigen is as yet unknown.

After removal of 3 bases from V and 1 base from J, the junction contained 11 bases not matched to a gene. Germline V gene lookup returns CDR1 KGHSH and CDR2 LQKENI. The CDR3 has 17 residues. Quantitative molecular-barcoded 5'-RACE generated the TCR beta libraries. TCRdb fed the 5' RACE reads into MiXCR, producing one record per CDR3 protein. Altogether 400,000 or so distinct CDR3 sequences are present, about 25% being singletons, with the ten largest covering 0.89%. Sample: blood, either unsorted or a sorted T cell fraction (not recorded which). This clonotype originated in a male donor with ankylosing spondylitis. The rearrangement joins TRBV18 to TRBJ1-2; 7 nucleotides line up with TRBD1. CDR3 sequence (DNA): TGTGCCAGCTCACCGGGACTGGACAGGAATATTAACTATGGCTACACCTTC. Encoded protein: CASSPGLDRNINYGYTF.